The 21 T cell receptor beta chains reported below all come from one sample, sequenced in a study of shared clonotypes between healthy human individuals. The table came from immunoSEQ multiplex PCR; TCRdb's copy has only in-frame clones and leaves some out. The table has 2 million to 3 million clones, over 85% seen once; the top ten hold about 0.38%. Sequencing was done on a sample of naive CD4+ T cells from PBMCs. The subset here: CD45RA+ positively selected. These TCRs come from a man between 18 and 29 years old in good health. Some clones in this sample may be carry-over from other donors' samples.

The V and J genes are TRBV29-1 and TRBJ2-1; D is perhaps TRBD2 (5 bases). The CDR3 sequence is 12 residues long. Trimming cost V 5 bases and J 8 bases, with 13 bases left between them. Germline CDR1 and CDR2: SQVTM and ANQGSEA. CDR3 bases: TGCAGCGTTCGGGGATGGATCCATGAGCAGTTCTTC. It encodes CSVRGWIHEQFF.

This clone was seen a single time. The CDR3 sequence is CASSYREVEQFF. CDR3 sequence (DNA): TGTGCCAGCAGCTACAGGGAGGTTGAGCAGTTCTTC. The genes are TRBV28 and TRBJ2-1, with D possibly called TRBD1 or TRBD2 (6 bases each). The CDR3 runs 12 residues. From germline, CDR1 is MDHEN and CDR2 SYDVKM. Between the trimmed V and J ends, which lost 6 bases and 9 bases, there was a span of 12 bases.

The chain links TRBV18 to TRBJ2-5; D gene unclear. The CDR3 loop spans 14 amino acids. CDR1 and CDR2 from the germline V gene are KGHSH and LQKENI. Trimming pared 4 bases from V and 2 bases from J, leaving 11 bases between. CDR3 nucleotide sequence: TGTGCCAGCTCACAACAGACACGTCAAGAGACCCAGTACTTC. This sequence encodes CASSQQTRQETQYF.

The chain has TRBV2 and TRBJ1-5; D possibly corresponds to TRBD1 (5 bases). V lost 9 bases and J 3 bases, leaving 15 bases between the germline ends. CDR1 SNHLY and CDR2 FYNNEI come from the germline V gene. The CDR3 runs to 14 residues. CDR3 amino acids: CASKNEGTNQPQHF. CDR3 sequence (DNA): TGTGCCAGTAAGAACGAGGGGACCAATCAGCCCCAGCATTTT.

This CDR3 reads CARTGSGTSTDTQYF. The DNA for the CDR3 is TGTGCCAGGACAGGTAGCGGTACAAGCACAGATACGCAGTATTTT. The genes are TRBV2 and TRBJ2-3, with D possibly being TRBD1 or TRBD2 (6 bases each). With 9 bases removed from V and 0 bases from J, the gap between germline ends came to 16 bases. The CDR3 has 15 residues. Germline loops: CDR1 SNHLY, CDR2 FYNNEI.

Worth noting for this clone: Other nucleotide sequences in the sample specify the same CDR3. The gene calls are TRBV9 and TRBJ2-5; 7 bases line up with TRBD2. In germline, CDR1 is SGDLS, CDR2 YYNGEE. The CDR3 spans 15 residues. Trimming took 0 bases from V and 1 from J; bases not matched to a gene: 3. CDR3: CASSVGGRGQETQYF. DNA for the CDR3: TGTGCCAGCAGCGTAGGCGGGAGAGGCCAAGAGACCCAGTACTTC.

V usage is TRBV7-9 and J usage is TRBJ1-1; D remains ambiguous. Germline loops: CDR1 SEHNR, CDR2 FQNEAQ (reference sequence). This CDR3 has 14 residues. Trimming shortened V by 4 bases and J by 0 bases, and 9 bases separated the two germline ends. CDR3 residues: CASSSGRMNTEAFF. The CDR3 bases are TGTGCCAGCAGCTCAGGCCGGATGAACACTGAAGCTTTCTTT.

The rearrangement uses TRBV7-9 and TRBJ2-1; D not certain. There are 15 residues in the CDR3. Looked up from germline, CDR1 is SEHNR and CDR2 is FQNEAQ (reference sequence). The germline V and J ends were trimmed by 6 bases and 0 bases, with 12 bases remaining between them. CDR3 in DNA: TGTGCCAGCAGGCCAGCGCGAGGCTCCTACAATGAGCAGTTCTTC. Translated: CASRPARGSYNEQFF.

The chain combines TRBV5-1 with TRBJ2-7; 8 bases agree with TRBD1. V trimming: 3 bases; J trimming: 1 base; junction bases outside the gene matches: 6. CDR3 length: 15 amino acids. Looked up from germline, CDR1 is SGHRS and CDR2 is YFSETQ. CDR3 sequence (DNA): TGCGCCAGCAGCTCCGGACAGGGAAATTCCTACGAGCAGTACTTC. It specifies CASSSGQGNSYEQYF.

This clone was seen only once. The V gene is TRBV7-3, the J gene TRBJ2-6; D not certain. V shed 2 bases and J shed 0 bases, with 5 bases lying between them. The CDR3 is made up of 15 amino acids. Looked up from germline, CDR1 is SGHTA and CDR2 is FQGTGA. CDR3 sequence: CASSLPVSGANVLTF. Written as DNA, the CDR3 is TGTGCCAGCAGCTTACCGGTCTCTGGGGCCAACGTCCTGACTTTC.

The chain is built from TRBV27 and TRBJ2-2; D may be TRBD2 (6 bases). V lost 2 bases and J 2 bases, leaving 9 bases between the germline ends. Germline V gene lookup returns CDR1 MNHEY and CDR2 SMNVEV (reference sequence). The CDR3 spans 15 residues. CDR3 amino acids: CASSLLGSNTGELFF. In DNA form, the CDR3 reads TGTGCCAGCAGTTTACTCGGGAGCAACACCGGGGAGCTGTTTTTT.

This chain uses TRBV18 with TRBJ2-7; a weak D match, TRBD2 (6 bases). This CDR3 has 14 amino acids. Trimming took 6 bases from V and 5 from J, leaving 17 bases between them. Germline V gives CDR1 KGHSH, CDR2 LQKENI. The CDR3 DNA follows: TGTGCCAGCTCCCTGACTAGAGGGGTCCACGAGCAGTACTTC. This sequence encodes CASSLTRGVHEQYF. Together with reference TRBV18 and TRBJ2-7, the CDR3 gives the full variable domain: NAGVMQNPRHLVRRRGQEARLRCSPMKGHSHVYWYRQLPEEGLKFMVYLQKENIIDESGMPKERFSAEFPKEGPSILRIQQVVRGDSAAYFCASSLTRGVHEQYFGPGTRLTVT.

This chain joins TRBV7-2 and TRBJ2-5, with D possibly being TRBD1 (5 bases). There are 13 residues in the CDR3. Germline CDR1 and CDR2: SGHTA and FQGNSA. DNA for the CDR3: TGTGCAGAGACGGGCAGGGACCAAGAGACCCAGTACTTC. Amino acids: CAETGRDQETQYF.

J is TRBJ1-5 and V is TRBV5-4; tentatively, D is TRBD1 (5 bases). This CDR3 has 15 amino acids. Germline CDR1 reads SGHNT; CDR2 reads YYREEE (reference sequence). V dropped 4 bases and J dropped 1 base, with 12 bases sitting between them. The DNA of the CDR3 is TGTGCCAGCAGCCAGGGTCGGGAGAGCAATCAGCCCCAGCATTTT. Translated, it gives CASSQGRESNQPQHF.

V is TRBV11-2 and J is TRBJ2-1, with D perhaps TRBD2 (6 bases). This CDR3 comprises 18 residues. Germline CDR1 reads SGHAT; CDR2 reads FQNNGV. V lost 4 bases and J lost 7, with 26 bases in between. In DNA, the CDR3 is TGTGCCAGCAGCTCGCTGGCCCTTAATAGCCTAGCGCGAAATGAGCAGTTCTTC. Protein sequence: CASSSLALNSLARNEQFF.

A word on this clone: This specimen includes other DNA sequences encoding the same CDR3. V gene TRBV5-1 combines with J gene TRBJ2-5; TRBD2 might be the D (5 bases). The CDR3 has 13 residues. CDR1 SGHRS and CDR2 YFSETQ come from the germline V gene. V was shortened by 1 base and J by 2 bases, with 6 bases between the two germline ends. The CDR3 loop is CASSLSGQETQYF. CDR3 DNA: TGCGCCAGCAGCTTGAGCGGTCAAGAGACCCAGTACTTC.

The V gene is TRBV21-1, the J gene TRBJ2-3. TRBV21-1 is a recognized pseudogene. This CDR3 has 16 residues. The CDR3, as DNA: TGTGCCAGCACCCCTCTCGGGCGCGGACGCACAGATACGCAGTATTTT. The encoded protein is CASTPLGRGRTDTQYF.

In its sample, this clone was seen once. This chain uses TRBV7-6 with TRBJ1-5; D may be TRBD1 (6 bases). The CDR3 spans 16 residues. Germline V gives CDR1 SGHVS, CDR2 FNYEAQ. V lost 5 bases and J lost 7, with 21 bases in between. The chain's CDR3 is CASSRNTGRAGQPQHF. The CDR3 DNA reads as TGTGCCAGCAGCCGAAACACAGGGAGAGCCGGACAGCCCCAGCATTTT.

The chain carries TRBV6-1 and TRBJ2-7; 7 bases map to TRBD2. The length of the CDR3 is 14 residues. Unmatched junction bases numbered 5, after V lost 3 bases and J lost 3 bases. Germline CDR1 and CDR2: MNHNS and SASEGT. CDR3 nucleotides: TGTGCCAGCAGTGATGCGGGAGCACACTACGAGCAGTACTTC. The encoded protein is CASSDAGAHYEQYF.

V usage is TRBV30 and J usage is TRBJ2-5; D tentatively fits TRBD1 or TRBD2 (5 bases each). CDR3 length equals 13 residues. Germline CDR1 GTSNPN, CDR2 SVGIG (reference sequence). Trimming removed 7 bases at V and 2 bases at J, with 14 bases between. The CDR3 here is CASNGGGQETQYF. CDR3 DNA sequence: TGTGCCTCGAACGGTGGGGGTCAAGAGACCCAGTACTTC.

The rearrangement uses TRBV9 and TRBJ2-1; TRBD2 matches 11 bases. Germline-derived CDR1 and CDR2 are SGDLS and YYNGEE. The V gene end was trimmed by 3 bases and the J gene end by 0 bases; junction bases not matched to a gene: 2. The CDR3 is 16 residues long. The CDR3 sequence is CASSATSGNSYNEQFF. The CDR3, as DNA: TGTGCCAGCAGCGCGACTAGCGGGAACTCCTACAATGAGCAGTTCTTC.